The T cell receptor beta chain described here comes from a study of regulatory T cells in long-lasting Graves disease. This clonotype was recorded at least ten times. For TCR beta, libraries came from iRepertoire HTBI primers and Arm-PCR of CDR3 regions. TCRdb processed the multiplex PCR reads anew with MiXCR; each CDR3 protein has one entry. The sample consists of approximately 400,000 distinct CDR3 sequences, approximately 16% of them appearing once. Germline loops: CDR1 SGHAT, CDR2 FQNNGV. Losses at the gene ends were 4 bases for V and 5 bases for J; bases not matched to a gene: 5. The CDR3 covers 14 residues. Time point indicated: newly diagnosed GD, antithyroid drugs for less than 3 months. Generation of the TCR library employed RNA extracted from PBMCs. This sample was shared with a second study, whose subject was T cells in Graves' hyperthyroidism and ophthalmopathy. That publication notes: The study defined stable Graves' hyperthyroidism as no ophthalmopathy progression within 18 months.

The sample was peripheral blood mononuclear cells (PBMCs), taken at new diagnosis, from a patient treated with antithyroid drugs. V gene TRBV11-2 combines with J gene TRBJ1-1; 9 bases match TRBD1. The sequence was collected from a woman aged 35 to 49 with Graves disease. The CDR3 here is CASSSWTGETEAFF. The CDR3, as DNA: TGTGCCAGCAGCTCCTGGACAGGGGAGACTGAAGCTTTCTTT.